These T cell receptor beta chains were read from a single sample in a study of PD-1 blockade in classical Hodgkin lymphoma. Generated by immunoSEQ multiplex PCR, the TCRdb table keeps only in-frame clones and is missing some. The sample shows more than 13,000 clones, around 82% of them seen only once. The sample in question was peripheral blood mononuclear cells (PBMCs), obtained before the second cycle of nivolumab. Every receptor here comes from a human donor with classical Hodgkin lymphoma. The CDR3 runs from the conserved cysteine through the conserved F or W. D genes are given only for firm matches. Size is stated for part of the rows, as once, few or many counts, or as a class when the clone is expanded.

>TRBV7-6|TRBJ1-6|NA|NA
TGTGCCAGCAGCTCAGGACAGACCTATAATTCACCCCTCCACTTT
CASSSGQTYNSPLHF
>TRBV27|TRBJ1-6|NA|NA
TGTGCCAGCAGTTTATGGGGGGGAGGTTCACCCCTCCACTTT
CASSLWGGGSPLHF
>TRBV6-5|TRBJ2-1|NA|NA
TGTGCCAGCAGTTACGCTGCCGGGGGTTACAATGAGCAGTTCTTC
CASSYAAGGYNEQFF
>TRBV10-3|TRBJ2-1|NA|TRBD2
TGTGCCATCAGTGGTCGAGCGGGACTAGCGTCAAATGAGCAGTTCTTC
CAISGRAGLASNEQFF
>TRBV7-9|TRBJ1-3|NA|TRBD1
TGTGCCAGCAGCTCGGGACAGTTCTCTGGAAACACCATATATTTT
CASSSGQFSGNTIYF
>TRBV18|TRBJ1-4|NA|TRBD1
TGTGCCAGCTCACCACCGGGACAGCCTAATGAAAAACTGTTTTTT
CASSPPGQPNEKLFF
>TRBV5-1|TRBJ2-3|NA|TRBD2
TGCGCCAGCAGCTTTCTAGCGGAAACCACAGATACGCAGTATTTT
CASSFLAETTDTQYF
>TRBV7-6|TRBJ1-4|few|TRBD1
TGTGCCAGCAGCCAGGGGGCTCAAACTAATGAAAAACTGTTTTTT
CASSQGAQTNEKLFF
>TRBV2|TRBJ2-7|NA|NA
TGTGCCAGCACGGGGTTTACGATGAACGAGCAGTACTTC
CASTGFTMNEQYF
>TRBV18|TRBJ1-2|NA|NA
TGTGCCAGCTCACTTAACAGGGACGGCTACACCTTC
CASSLNRDGYTF
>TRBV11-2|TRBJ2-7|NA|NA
TGTGCCAGCAGCCCCTCTACGGGAGAGCAGTACTTC
CASSPSTGEQYF
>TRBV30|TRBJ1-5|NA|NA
TGTGCCTGGAGTGTACTGACAGGAAGGTTTCAGCCCCAGCATTTT
CAWSVLTGRFQPQHF
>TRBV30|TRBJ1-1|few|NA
TGTGCCTGGAGTCAAGGGGTCGGAGCTTTCTTT
CAWSQGVGAFF
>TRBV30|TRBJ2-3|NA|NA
TGTGCCTTATCAGGGGAAGGGAACACAGATACGCAGTATTTT
CALSGEGNTDTQYF
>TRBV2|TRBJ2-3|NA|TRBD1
TGTGCCAGCAGCCCGACAGGGGATACGCAGTATTTT
CASSPTGDTQYF
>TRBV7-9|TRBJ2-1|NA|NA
TGTGCCAGCAGCTTAGAACATCGTGTGGTCGGCAATGAGCAGTTCTTC
CASSLEHRVVGNEQFF
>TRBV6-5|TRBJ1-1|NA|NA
TGTGCCAGCAGTTACTCGTTGGCCCTCTCGAACACTGAAGCTTTCTTT
CASSYSLALSNTEAFF
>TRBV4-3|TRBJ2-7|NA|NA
TGCGCCAGCAGTCGGGACCGCTACGAGCAGTACTTC
CASSRDRYEQYF
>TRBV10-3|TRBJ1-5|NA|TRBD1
TGTGCCATCAGTCCAAGCGGGACAGGCATCAATCAGCCCCAGCATTTT
CAISPSGTGINQPQHF
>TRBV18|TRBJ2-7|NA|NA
TGTGCCAGCTCACCACCGTGGGCAGGGGGGAACTACGAGCAGTACTTC
CASSPPWAGGNYEQYF
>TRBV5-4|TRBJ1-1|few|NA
TGTGCCAGCAGCCTACCCGGGACTCGGTACACTGAAGCTTTCTTT
CASSLPGTRYTEAFF
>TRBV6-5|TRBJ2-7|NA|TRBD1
TGTGCCAGCAGTTACCGCGACAGGGACTACGAGCAGTACTTC
CASSYRDRDYEQYF
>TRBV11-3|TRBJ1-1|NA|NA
TGTGCCAGCAGTCTGGGGCCGAACACTGAAGCTTTCTTT
CASSLGPNTEAFF
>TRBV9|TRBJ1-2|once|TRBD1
TGTGCCAGCAGCGTAGCTGGGACAGGGAGGACTGGCTACACCTTC
CASSVAGTGRTGYTF
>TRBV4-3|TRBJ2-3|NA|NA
TGCGCCAGCAGCCAAAACCCGGGACCTAACACAGATACGCAGTATTTT
CASSQNPGPNTDTQYF
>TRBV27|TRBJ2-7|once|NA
TGTGCCAGCAGCAGGAGACAGCTCTACGAGCAGTACTTC
CASSRRQLYEQYF
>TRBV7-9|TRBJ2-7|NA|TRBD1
TGTGCCAGCAGCTCTACAGGGGTGCCCACCTACGAGCAGTACTTC
CASSSTGVPTYEQYF
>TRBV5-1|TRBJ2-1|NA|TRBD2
TGCGCCAGCAGCCCCCCTCCGGGGGGGCCTAACAATGAGCAGTTCTTC
CASSPPPGGPNNEQFF
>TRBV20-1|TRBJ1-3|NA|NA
TGCAGTGCTAGAGATTTGGACACCATATATTTT
CSARDLDTIYF
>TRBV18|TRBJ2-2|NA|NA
TGTGCCAGCTCACCATTCGCGAACACCGGGGAGCTGTTTTTT
CASSPFANTGELFF
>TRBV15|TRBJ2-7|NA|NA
TGTGCCACCAGCCGGGGGACGGTTAGCTCCTACGAGCAGTACTTC
CATSRGTVSSYEQYF
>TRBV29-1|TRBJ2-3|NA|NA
TGCAGCGTTGAAGGTGCAGGGTGGTTAACAGATACGCAGTATTTT
CSVEGAGWLTDTQYF
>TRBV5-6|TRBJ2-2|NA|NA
TGTGCCAGCAGCTTGCAGTGGCTAGCCCAGAACACCGGGGAGCTGTTTTTT
CASSLQWLAQNTGELFF
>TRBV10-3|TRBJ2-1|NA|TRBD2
TGTGCCATCCTAAGCGGGACCCACAATGAGCAGTTCTTC
CAILSGTHNEQFF